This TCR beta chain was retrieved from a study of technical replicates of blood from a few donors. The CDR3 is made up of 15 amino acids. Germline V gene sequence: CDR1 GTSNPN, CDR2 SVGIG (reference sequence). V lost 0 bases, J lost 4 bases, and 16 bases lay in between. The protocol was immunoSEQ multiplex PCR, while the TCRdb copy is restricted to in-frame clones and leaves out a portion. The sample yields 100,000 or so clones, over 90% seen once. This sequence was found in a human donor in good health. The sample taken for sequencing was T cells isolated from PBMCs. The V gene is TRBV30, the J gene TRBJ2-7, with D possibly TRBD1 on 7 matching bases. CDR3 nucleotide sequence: TGTGCCTGGAGTGTAGGTGGAGGGGGCAGTTACGAGCAGTACTTC. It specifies CAWSVGGGGSYEQYF.